Following are 19 T cell receptor beta chains from one sample sequenced in a study of PD-1 blockade in classical Hodgkin lymphoma. The table came from immunoSEQ multiplex PCR; TCRdb's copy has only in-frame clones and leaves some out. The data hold about 24,000 clones, with 80% to 90% observed a single time. The time point is: cycle 4 day 1 (C4D1), after five to seven weeks of nivolumab. Each patient experienced a relapse that followed autologous stem cell transplantation, and brentuximab vedotin exposure varied. The sequencing used peripheral blood mononuclear cells (PBMCs), collected before the fourth cycle of nivolumab. The source is a human donor with classical Hodgkin lymphoma.

The chain joins TRBV19 to TRBJ2-2; D might be TRBD1 (6 bases). The ends were cut back, 1 base at V and 0 bases at J, with 12 bases in the middle. This CDR3 spans 17 amino acids. Germline V gene sequence: CDR1 LNHDA, CDR2 SQIVND (reference sequence). The CDR3 DNA is TGTGCCAGTAGTATAGCAGGGGCGTTCGCGAACACCGGGGAGCTGTTTTTT. This encodes CASSIAGAFANTGELFF.

This clone appeared a single time. The chain combines TRBV5-4 with TRBJ1-4; maybe TRBD1 (6 bases). Germline V lookup: CDR1 SGHNT, CDR2 YYREEE (reference sequence). V was pared by 0 bases and J by 7 bases, with 19 bases between. The CDR3 spans 17 residues. CDR3 protein: CASSLDPDSVLVEKLFF. The CDR3 DNA reads TGTGCCAGCAGCTTGGACCCGGACAGTGTTTTAGTTGAAAAACTGTTTTTT.

V is TRBV13 and J is TRBJ2-5; TRBD2 agrees at 14 bases. This CDR3 is built from 16 residues. V lost 5 bases and J lost 6; bases outside the gene matches: 8. The germline gives CDR1 PRHDT, CDR2 FYEKMQ (reference sequence). The CDR3 loop reads CASSAGLAGGRKTQYF. Written as DNA, the CDR3 is TGTGCCAGCAGCGCTGGACTAGCGGGGGGCCGGAAGACCCAGTACTTC.

The chain joins TRBV27 to TRBJ1-2; possible D gene TRBD1, 5 bases. The V end lost 3 bases, the J end lost 8 bases, and 13 bases lay between the germline ends. The CDR3 totals 13 residues. The V gene's germline CDR1 is MNHEY and CDR2 SMNVEV (reference sequence). The CDR3 region is CASSFGGIQGYTF. In nucleotides, the CDR3 is TGTGCCAGCAGTTTCGGGGGGATACAGGGCTACACCTTC.

CDR3 coding DNA: TGTGCCAGCAGTTTAGGTGAGGGTGTAAGCAATCAGCCCCAGCATTTT. The encoded protein is CASSLGEGVSNQPQHF. The V call is TRBV28, the J call TRBJ1-5; D remains ambiguous. V lost 2 bases to trimming and J lost 1 base, with 12 bases between them. Looked up from germline, CDR1 is MDHEN and CDR2 is SYDVKM. The CDR3 sequence is 16 residues long.

Written as DNA, the CDR3 is TGTGCCAGAAGCTTCCCTAGCACTTACAATGAGCAGTTCTTC. This gives the protein CARSFPSTYNEQFF. The chain links TRBV5-3 to TRBJ2-1; weak D call: TRBD2 (5 bases). TRBV5-3 is flagged as an ORF with uncertain function. This CDR3 region has 14 residues. V gave up 2 bases and J gave up 4 bases, with 10 bases separating them.

The chain combines TRBV4-1 with TRBJ1-2, with no clear D. Germline CDR1 is MGHRA and CDR2 is YSYEKL. Trimming removed 0 bases from V and 7 bases from J, with 27 bases in between. The CDR3 is made up of 19 amino acids. The CDR3 DNA reads TGCGCCAGCAGCCAAGAAGGGCGGTCGCGCAGACCACCATGGGGTGGCTACACCTTC. It translates to CASSQEGRSRRPPWGGYTF.

This clone is medium-sized (0.01 to 0.1%) within its sample. This rearrangement joins TRBV27 to TRBJ2-7, with 9 bases that match TRBD2. The germline V gene has CDR1 MNHEY and CDR2 SMNVEV (reference sequence). The CDR3 length is 16 residues. V lost 7 bases, J lost 6 bases, and 16 bases stayed unmatched. CDR3 nucleotide sequence: TGTGCCAGCATGACTGGTGGCGGGAGGGCCTTGGGCGAGCAGTACTTC. Protein product: CASMTGGGRALGEQYF.

This clone occurred once. The chain uses TRBV28 and TRBJ2-1; 9 bases line up with TRBD1. Germline V gene lookup returns CDR1 MDHEN and CDR2 SYDVKM. This CDR3 region has 13 residues. J gave up 10 bases and V 5 bases, and 6 bases lay outside the gene matches. The CDR3 DNA is TGTGCCAGCAGTCCCGGGACAGGGCCGGAGCAGTTCTTC. Its translation: CASSPGTGPEQFF.

The chain combines TRBV2 with TRBJ1-6; D remains unclear. Trimming left V 4 bases short and J 10 bases short, with 11 bases between. The CDR3 is 13 residues long. Looked up from germline, CDR1 is SNHLY and CDR2 is FYNNEI. Here the CDR3 reads CASSVGRLSPLHF. For the CDR3, the DNA is TGTGCCAGCAGTGTGGGCAGACTATCACCCCTCCACTTT. Using reference TRBV2 and TRBJ1-6 for the parts outside the CDR3, the full variable domain is EPEVTQTPSHQVTQMGQEVILRCVPISNHLYFYWYRQILGQKVEFLVSFYNNEISEKSEIFDDQFSVERPDGSNFTLKIRSTKLEDSAMYFCASSVGRLSPLHFGNGTRLTVT.

The gene calls are TRBV5-6 and TRBJ1-5; TRBD1 is a possible D gene (6 bases). The V gene lost 4 bases and the J gene lost 5 bases, with 19 bases spanning the gap. This CDR3 spans 16 amino acids. CDR1 is SGHDT, CDR2 YYEEEE, per germline. The CDR3 DNA is TGTGCCAGCAGCCCGGGAGGACAGACACTTTATCAGCCCCAGCATTTT. Translating it yields CASSPGGQTLYQPQHF.

V usage is TRBV20-1 and J usage is TRBJ1-2; TRBD1 matches 8 bases. V dropped 5 bases and J dropped 7; count of bases not matched to a gene: 3. The CDR3 extends over 11 amino acids. Germline V lookup: CDR1 DFQATT, CDR2 SNEGSKA (reference sequence). CDR3 loop: CSAGTGGGYTF. The CDR3, as DNA: TGCAGTGCTGGGACAGGAGGTGGCTACACCTTC.

The rearrangement joins TRBV29-1 to TRBJ2-3; 11 nucleotides line up with TRBD2. The CDR3 runs to 16 residues. Unmatched junction bases numbered 8, after V lost 2 bases and J lost 4 bases. In germline, CDR1 is SQVTM, CDR2 ANQGSEA. The CDR3 DNA sequence: TGCAGCGTTGAACTCTTTACTAGCGGGAGTGCAGATACGCAGTATTTT. This codes for CSVELFTSGSADTQYF.

The CDR3 sequence is CASSSRSPLQGIPYEQYF. The CDR3 DNA is TGTGCCAGCAGCTCACGCTCGCCTCTCCAGGGGATACCCTACGAGCAGTACTTC. The chain is built from TRBV7-2 and TRBJ2-7; D might be TRBD1 (6 bases). Trimming cost V 4 bases and J 2 bases, with 24 bases left between them. The CDR3 has 18 amino acids. In germline, CDR1 is SGHTA, CDR2 FQGNSA.

The chain links TRBV18 to TRBJ2-3; 7 nucleotides agree with TRBD1. The V gene end was trimmed by 5 bases and the J gene end by 2 bases; junction bases not matched to a gene: 4. Germline assignment: CDR1 KGHSH and CDR2 LQKENI. The CDR3 length is 14 residues. The CDR3 region has the DNA TGTGCCAGCTCAAGACAGGGCTTCACAGATACGCAGTATTTT. It codes for CASSRQGFTDTQYF. The full variable domain, its missing parts supplied by reference TRBV18 and TRBJ2-3, is NAGVMQNPRHLVRRRGQEARLRCSPMKGHSHVYWYRQLPEEGLKFMVYLQKENIIDESGMPKERFSAEFPKEGPSILRIQQVVRGDSAAYFCASSRQGFTDTQYFGPGTRLTVL.

The chain employs TRBV4-3 and TRBJ2-5; 7 bases are shared with TRBD1. The V segment lost 1 base and the J segment 2 bases; nucleotides outside the gene matches: 4. Germline V gene lookup returns CDR1 LGHNA and CDR2 YSLEER. The length of the CDR3 is 15 residues. CDR3 coding DNA: TGCGCCAGCAGCCAAGGGGGGACAGCGCAAGAGACCCAGTACTTC. Protein: CASSQGGTAQETQYF.

J is TRBJ2-7 and V is TRBV9; no firm D call. The CDR3 has 15 amino acids. The germline CDR1 and CDR2 sequences are SGDLS and YYNGEE. V was trimmed by 0 bases and J by 2 bases, leaving 12 bases between them. DNA of the CDR3: TGTGCCAGCAGCGTAGGGGCAGGTTTTGCCTACGAGCAGTACTTC. Protein: CASSVGAGFAYEQYF. The whole variable domain, remainder taken from reference TRBV9 and TRBJ2-7, is DSGVTQTPKHLITATGQRVTLRCSPRSGDLSVYWYQQSLDQGLQFLIQYYNGEERAKGNILERFSAQQFPDLHSELNLSSLELGDSALYFCASSVGAGFAYEQYFGPGTRLTVT.

The rearrangement links TRBV10-1 to TRBJ2-2, with 8 positions matching TRBD2. The CDR3 totals 15 residues. Germline V gene lookup returns CDR1 WNHNN and CDR2 SYGVQD (reference sequence). The V and J ends lost 6 bases and 2 bases, in that order; junction bases with no gene match: 5. Here the CDR3 DNA reads TGCGCCAGCAGGGCGGGAGGCTCCAACACCGGGGAGCTGTTTTTT. Amino acids: CASRAGGSNTGELFF.

The J gene is TRBJ1-2, the V gene TRBV27, with 7 bases matching TRBD1. CDR3 length: 15 amino acids. V lost 3 bases to trimming and J lost 0 bases; unmatched junction nucleotides: 4. Germline loops: CDR1 MNHEY, CDR2 SMNVEV (reference sequence). CDR3 DNA sequence: TGTGCCAGCAGTTTTTCCGGGACAGCTAACTATGGCTACACCTTC. It is translated as CASSFSGTANYGYTF.